These 25 T cell receptor beta chains were sequenced from one sample in a study of shared clonotypes between healthy human individuals. Assay used: immunoSEQ multiplex PCR; TCRdb lists only in-frame clones, some missing. The table includes around 1.4 million clones, just under 99% detected once. The sample comprised naive CD4+ T cells sorted from blood. Subset here: CD45RA+ positively selected. The receptors were sampled from a man aged 25 to 45 in good health.

This clone occurred once. This same CDR3 is encoded by further DNA sequences in the sample. V is TRBV30 and J is TRBJ2-1; D is tentatively TRBD1 or TRBD2 (5 bases each). The CDR3 runs to 13 residues. The germline gives CDR1 GTSNPN, CDR2 SVGIG (reference sequence). V dropped 4 bases and J dropped 0 bases, with 7 bases sitting between them. The CDR3 sequence: CAWTGSSYNEQFF. The CDR3 DNA sequence: TGTGCCTGGACAGGGAGCTCCTACAATGAGCAGTTCTTC.

J is TRBJ2-5 and V is TRBV9; 7 nucleotides match TRBD2. The germline CDR1 and CDR2 sequences are SGDLS and YYNGEE. This CDR3 comprises 16 residues. The V and J ends lost 0 bases and 1 base, in that order; junction bases with no gene match: 6. Here the CDR3 DNA reads TGTGCCAGCAGCGTAGCTACCACTAGCGTCCAAGAGACCCAGTACTTC. It encodes CASSVATTSVQETQYF.

Of note for this clone: This same CDR3 is encoded by further DNA sequences in the sample. The chain combines TRBV5-1 with TRBJ2-5; no definite D call. Per germline, CDR1 SGHRS and CDR2 YFSETQ. The CDR3 loop spans 14 amino acids. Trimming stripped 0 bases from V and 2 bases from J, with 8 bases between. This CDR3 is CASSLEPFQETQYF. The CDR3 DNA reads as TGCGCCAGCAGCTTGGAGCCCTTTCAAGAGACCCAGTACTTC.

The chain is built from TRBV7-9 and TRBJ2-5; D gene ambiguous. This CDR3 is 14 amino acids long. CDR1 SEHNR and CDR2 FQNEAQ come from the germline V gene (reference sequence). The V end was cut by 0 bases, the J end by 0 bases, with 5 bases between. As DNA, the CDR3 is TGTGCCAGCAGCTTAGCTCGGCACCAAGAGACCCAGTACTTC. This gives the protein CASSLARHQETQYF.

Here the CDR3 reads CASSQTGQGSYEQYF. CDR3 bases: TGTGCCAGCAGCCAAACGGGACAGGGAAGCTACGAGCAGTACTTC. The chain employs TRBV5-4 and TRBJ2-7; 9 nucleotides align to TRBD1. The CDR3 covers 15 residues. Per the germline V gene, CDR1 is SGHNT and CDR2 is YYREEE (reference sequence). The V and J ends lost 4 bases and 3 bases, in that order; junction bases with no gene match: 8.

The V call is TRBV15, the J call TRBJ1-5; D gene unclear. V was shortened by 0 bases and J by 8 bases, with 8 bases between the two germline ends. Germline V CDR1 and CDR2: LNHNV, YYDKDF (reference sequence). The CDR3 sequence is 13 residues long. CDR3: CATSRDRTEPQHF. The CDR3 DNA is TGTGCCACCAGCAGAGATAGGACTGAGCCCCAGCATTTT.

J is TRBJ1-5 and V is TRBV7-2; D is perhaps TRBD1 (5 bases). This CDR3 has 16 residues. Germline V gene sequence: CDR1 SGHTA, CDR2 FQGNSA. Trimming pared 6 bases from V and 2 bases from J, leaving 17 bases between. The CDR3 here is CASSLAGLEGNQPQHF. As DNA, the CDR3 is TGTGCCAGCAGTCTAGCAGGGTTGGAGGGCAATCAGCCCCAGCATTTT.

This chain links TRBV7-9 with TRBJ2-7; tentative D call: TRBD1 (5 bases). The length of the CDR3 is 15 residues. Germline CDR1 SEHNR, CDR2 FQNEAQ (reference sequence). Trimming left V 0 bases short and J 9 bases short, with 18 bases between. The CDR3 DNA is TGTGCCAGCAGCTTAGCGTGGGGCAACGGTGATGGGCAGTACTTC. This gives the protein CASSLAWGNGDGQYF.

The V and J genes are TRBV14 and TRBJ2-1; 8 bases agree with TRBD2. This CDR3 has 14 residues. Germline V gene data show CDR1 as SGHDN and CDR2 as FVKESK. V dropped 3 bases and J dropped 9; count of bases not matched to a gene: 7. The DNA for the CDR3 is TGTGCCAGCAGCCACATCAACGGGAGGGGTGAGCAGTTCTTC. This encodes CASSHINGRGEQFF.

The chain has TRBV5-4 and TRBJ2-4, with 9 positions matching TRBD1. The CDR3 totals 15 residues. Trimming cost V 4 bases and J 7 bases; bases outside gene matches: 9. CDR1 and CDR2 from the germline V gene are SGHNT and YYREEE (reference sequence). Here the CDR3 reads CASSTDRGGRNIQYF. The CDR3 DNA reads as TGTGCCAGCAGCACGGACAGGGGTGGGAGGAACATTCAGTACTTC.

The J gene is TRBJ2-7, the V gene TRBV19, with D unresolved. Germline V gene lookup returns CDR1 LNHDA and CDR2 SQIVND (reference sequence). Trimming took 4 bases from V and 0 from J, leaving 13 bases between them. This CDR3 is 15 amino acids long. CDR3 DNA: TGTGCCAGTAGTAAGGGCGGCGTTGGCTCCTACGAGCAGTACTTC. Its protein product is CASSKGGVGSYEQYF. The full variable domain, completed using reference TRBV19 and TRBJ2-7, is DGGITQSPKYLFRKEGQNVTLSCEQNLNHDAMYWYRQDPGQGLRLIYYSQIVNDFQKGDIAEGYSVSREKKESFPLTVTSAQKNPTAFYLCASSKGGVGSYEQYFGPGTRLTVT.

This sequence joins TRBV6-6 and TRBJ1-2; D is perhaps TRBD1 (5 bases). Deletions cut 6 bases from V and 5 bases from J, with 16 bases between. This CDR3 comprises 14 residues. Germline V lookup: CDR1 MNHNY, CDR2 SVGAGI (reference sequence). The CDR3 spells CASSPGGGRYGYTF. CDR3 bases: TGTGCCAGCAGCCCCGGGGGAGGGAGGTATGGCTACACCTTC.

The V gene is TRBV6-6, the J gene TRBJ1-5; 7 bases match TRBD1. Germline V gene data show CDR1 as MNHNY and CDR2 as SVGAGI (reference sequence). J gave up 3 bases and V 2 bases, and 4 bases lay outside the gene matches. The length of the CDR3 is 15 residues. CDR3 residues: CASSYGTASNQPQHF. CDR3 in DNA: TGTGCCAGCAGTTACGGGACAGCGTCCAATCAGCCCCAGCATTTT.

This chain joins TRBV7-9 and TRBJ2-5; D not resolved. CDR1 and CDR2 (germline): SEHNR, FQNEAQ (reference sequence). Trimming left V 10 bases short and J 2 bases short, with 20 bases between. The CDR3 totals 15 residues. The CDR3 region has the DNA TGTGCCACCCTCAAAAATTCAGGCCCACAAGAGACCCAGTACTTC. Translation: CATLKNSGPQETQYF.

This clone was seen only once. The identical CDR3 is also encoded by other nucleotide sequences in the sample. The J gene is TRBJ2-2, the V gene TRBV7-3; D unresolved. The CDR3 sequence is 12 residues long. Germline assignment: CDR1 SGHTA and CDR2 FQGTGA. Deletions cut 4 bases from V and 4 bases from J, with 4 bases between. The CDR3 nucleotides are TGTGCCAGCAGCTCCCCCACCGGGGAGCTGTTTTTT. Its translation: CASSSPTGELFF.

V and J are TRBV7-8 and TRBJ2-7; D assignment may be TRBD1 or TRBD2 (5 bases each). This CDR3 region has 17 residues. Germline CDR1 SGHVS, CDR2 FQNEAQ. The V and J ends lost 3 bases and 1 base respectively, with 19 bases between them. The CDR3 loop is CASSFRGVGVVSYEQYF. CDR3 sequence (DNA): TGTGCCAGCAGCTTCAGAGGGGTGGGGGTAGTATCCTACGAGCAGTACTTC. Full variable domain (remainder filled in from reference TRBV7-8 and TRBJ2-7): GAGVSQSPRYKVAKRGQDVALRCDPISGHVSLFWYQQALGQGPEFLTYFQNEAQLDKSGLPSDRFFAERPEGSVSTLKIQRTQQEDSAVYLCASSFRGVGVVSYEQYFGPGTRLTVT.

The V and J genes are TRBV19 and TRBJ2-3; tentative D call: TRBD1 (6 bases). Germline CDR1 is LNHDA and CDR2 is SQIVND (reference sequence). This CDR3 spans 13 amino acids. Trimming removed 7 bases at V and 2 bases at J, with 10 bases between. This CDR3 is CASKDSATDTQYF. CDR3 DNA sequence: TGTGCCAGTAAGGACAGTGCCACAGATACGCAGTATTTT.

The sample holds one count of this clone. This sequence joins TRBV27 and TRBJ2-5; 10 nucleotides line up with TRBD1. The length of the CDR3 is 18 residues. Losses at the gene ends were 5 bases for V and 1 base for J; bases not matched to a gene: 13. Germline values: CDR1 MNHEY, CDR2 SMNVEV (reference sequence). CDR3: CASSPGQGTITIQETQYF. The CDR3 nucleotides read TGTGCCAGCAGTCCGGGACAGGGGACCATTACAATCCAAGAGACCCAGTACTTC.

The chain uses TRBV2 and TRBJ1-2; TRBD1 is a possible D gene (5 bases). The germline V gene encodes CDR1 SNHLY and CDR2 FYNNEI. The CDR3 totals 13 residues. Trimming stripped 6 bases from V and 9 bases from J, with 17 bases between. As DNA, the CDR3 is TGTGCCAGCAGCACACGGGACCGACTATGCTACACCTTC. It encodes CASSTRDRLCYTF.

V gene TRBV10-1 combines with J gene TRBJ2-3; D unclear. Trimming removed 4 bases from V and 2 bases from J, with 7 bases in between. Per the germline V gene, CDR1 is WNHNN and CDR2 is SYGVQD (reference sequence). The CDR3 length is 13 residues. The CDR3: CASSAGTTDTQYF. In nucleotides, the CDR3 is TGCGCCAGCAGTGCCGGCACCACAGATACGCAGTATTTT.

CDR3 DNA sequence: TGCGCCAGCAGTCAATTCATCACGGAGCGGGAGGGCCTATACGAGCAGTACTTC. This translates into CASSQFITEREGLYEQYF. The chain joins TRBV23-1 to TRBJ2-7, with 10 bases aligning to TRBD2. TRBV23-1 is an ORF; its function is uncertain. CDR3 length: 18 residues. V lost 1 base, J lost 4 bases, and 13 bases stayed unmatched.

This chain joins TRBV5-6 and TRBJ2-2; no clear D. Germline loops: CDR1 SGHDT, CDR2 YYEEEE. This CDR3 has 14 residues. V was trimmed by 0 bases and J by 7 bases, leaving 10 bases between them. CDR3 nucleotides: TGTGCCAGCAGCTTGGGCTCCGATGTCGGGGAGCTGTTTTTT. Protein: CASSLGSDVGELFF.

This clone has only one observation. This sample also contains other DNA sequences that code for the same CDR3. The J gene is TRBJ2-7, the V gene TRBV20-1; either TRBD1 or TRBD2 may supply D (7 bases each). The CDR3 contains 10 residues. Germline values: CDR1 DFQATT, CDR2 SNEGSKA (reference sequence). CDR3 sequence reads: CSAGGDEQYF. As DNA, the CDR3 is TGCAGCGCAGGGGGGGACGAGCAGTACTTC.

V usage is TRBV7-7 and J usage is TRBJ2-7; a weak D match, TRBD1 (5 bases). This CDR3 spans 14 amino acids. Germline CDR1 and CDR2: SSHAT and FNYEAQ (reference sequence). The ends were cut back, 3 bases at V and 3 bases at J, with 12 bases in the middle. In DNA, the CDR3 is TGTGCCAGCAGCTTTCACAGCAGGGTCTACGAGCAGTACTTC. Translating it yields CASSFHSRVYEQYF.

The V gene is TRBV11-2, the J gene TRBJ2-2; either TRBD1 or TRBD2 may supply D (5 bases each). The CDR3 covers 17 residues. Trimming took off 5 bases at V and 3 bases at J, with 19 bases between the two ends. Germline lookup yields CDR1 SGHAT and CDR2 FQNNGV. CDR3: CASSLRAQGSDTGELFF. The CDR3 nucleotides are TGTGCCAGCAGCCTGCGGGCCCAGGGATCGGACACCGGGGAGCTGTTTTTT.